The clone carrying this TCR beta chain was counted once. Clones were read by immunoSEQ multiplex PCR, and TCRdb kept only the in-frame ones, dropping some. This sample yields some 47,000 clones, of which 85% to 90% are seen a single time; 12% belongs to the top ten. This entry is derived from a study of CD4+ T cells in melanoma. Germline CDR1 is SGHTA and CDR2 is FQGTGA. CDR3 length: 16 amino acids. V was pared by 4 bases and J by 2 bases, with 8 bases of the junction left unmatched. The sequence was obtained from a human donor with melanoma. The chain employs TRBV7-3 and TRBJ2-3, with TRBD2 identical over 8 bases. The sample was peripheral blood. CDR3 DNA sequence: TGTGCCAGCAGCTCGTACACGGGGGGGGACACAGATACGCAGTATTTT. Encoded protein: CASSSYTGGDTDTQYF.